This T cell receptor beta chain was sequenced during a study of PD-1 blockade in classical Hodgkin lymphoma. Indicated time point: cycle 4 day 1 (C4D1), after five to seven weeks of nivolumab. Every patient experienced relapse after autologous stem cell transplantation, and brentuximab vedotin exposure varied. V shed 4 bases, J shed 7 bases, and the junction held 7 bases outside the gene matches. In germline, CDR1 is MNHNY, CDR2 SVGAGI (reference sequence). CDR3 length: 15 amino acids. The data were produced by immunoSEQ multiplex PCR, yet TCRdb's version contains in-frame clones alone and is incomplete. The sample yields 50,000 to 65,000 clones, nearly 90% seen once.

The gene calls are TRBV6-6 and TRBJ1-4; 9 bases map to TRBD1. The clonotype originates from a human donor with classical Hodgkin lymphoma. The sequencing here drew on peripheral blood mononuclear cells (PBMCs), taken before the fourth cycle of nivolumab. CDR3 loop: CASSFTGQGIEKLFF. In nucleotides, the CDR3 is TGTGCCAGCAGTTTTACCGGACAGGGGATTGAAAAACTGTTTTTT.